The 19 T cell receptor beta chains in this list originate from one sample, sequenced in a study of blood T cell repertoires in COVID-19. The repertoire was sequenced with immunoSEQ multiplex PCR; TCRdb's copy has only in-frame clones and lacks some. The data contain fewer than 700,000 clones, roughly 89% of them seen just once; the ten biggest clones take up about 8.2%. The sample was peripheral blood. The receptors here all came from a woman between 45 and 65 years old with COVID-19, enrolled during active disease.

This clone was counted once. The CDR3 is CASSIDLSRTDYGYTF. The CDR3 DNA is TGTGCCAGTAGTATAGACCTCTCCCGGACAGACTATGGCTACACCTTC. The rearrangement uses TRBV19 and TRBJ1-2; tentative D call: TRBD1 (6 bases). CDR3 size: 16 residues. V lost 0 bases, J lost 3 bases, and 14 bases lay in between. Germline V CDR1 and CDR2: LNHDA, SQIVND (reference sequence). The whole variable domain, remainder taken from reference TRBV19 and TRBJ1-2, is DGGITQSPKYLFRKEGQNVTLSCEQNLNHDAMYWYRQDPGQGLRLIYYSQIVNDFQKGDIAEGYSVSREKKESFPLTVTSAQKNPTAFYLCASSIDLSRTDYGYTFGSGTRLTVV.

This clone was detected a few times. This chain joins TRBV10-2 and TRBJ1-1, with D possibly matching TRBD1 (6 bases). The CDR3 has 19 residues. Per germline, CDR1 WSHSY and CDR2 SAAADI. Trimming stripped 0 bases from V and 5 bases from J, with 25 bases between. The CDR3 region is CASSESRAGGAGSRTEAFF. Written as DNA, the CDR3 is TGCGCCAGCAGTGAGTCTAGGGCGGGGGGCGCGGGGAGTAGGACTGAAGCTTTCTTT.

V gene TRBV9 combines with J gene TRBJ1-2; D not resolved. Germline CDR1 SGDLS, CDR2 YYNGEE. The CDR3 covers 14 residues. V lost 3 bases to trimming and J lost 6 bases, with 15 bases between them. The chain's CDR3 is CASSAYSGADGYTF. CDR3 coding DNA: TGTGCCAGCAGCGCATACAGTGGAGCGGATGGCTACACCTTC.

This sequence joins TRBV2 and TRBJ2-7; TRBD1 is a possible D gene (6 bases). V was clipped by 8 bases and J by 1 base, with 18 bases between them. Germline values: CDR1 SNHLY, CDR2 FYNNEI. This CDR3 comprises 15 residues. The chain's CDR3 is CASYRTGTQSYEQYF. The CDR3 DNA reads TGTGCCAGCTATAGAACCGGGACACAATCCTACGAGCAGTACTTC.

The rearrangement links TRBV10-2 to TRBJ2-1, with D possibly being TRBD2 (7 bases). Germline lookup yields CDR1 WSHSY and CDR2 SAAADI. V was shortened by 7 bases and J by 7 bases, with 14 bases between the two germline ends. This CDR3 is built from 13 residues. This chain's CDR3 is CASIERGANEQFF. The DNA for the CDR3 is TGCGCCAGCATTGAACGGGGGGCGAATGAGCAGTTCTTC.

The chain couples TRBV2 to TRBJ1-2; TRBD1 agrees at 7 bases. CDR3 length: 12 residues. Per the germline V gene, CDR1 is SNHLY and CDR2 is FYNNEI. J lost 8 bases, V lost 7 bases, and 7 bases had no gene match. CDR3 sequence (DNA): TGTGCCAGCAAAGAGGGGGCCGAGGGCTACACCTTC. This codes for CASKEGAEGYTF.

This chain joins TRBV6-6 and TRBJ1-5; unclear D gene. Trimming shortened V by 8 bases and J by 4 bases, and 12 bases separated the two germline ends. CDR3 length: 13 amino acids. The germline V gene encodes CDR1 MNHNY and CDR2 SVGAGI (reference sequence). The CDR3 bases are TGTGCCAGCTCGTACGGGGTAAATCAGCCCCAGCATTTT. Amino acids: CASSYGVNQPQHF.

J is TRBJ1-6 and V is TRBV5-1; D possibly corresponds to TRBD1 (5 bases). Germline V CDR1 and CDR2: SGHRS, YFSETQ. This CDR3 is built from 18 residues. Trimming removed 1 base at V and 6 bases at J, with 20 bases between. CDR3: CASSLRDPAGMGNSPLHF. The DNA for the CDR3 is TGCGCCAGCAGCTTGCGGGACCCAGCGGGCATGGGTAATTCACCCCTCCACTTT.

This chain connects TRBV4-1 to TRBJ1-1; no clear D gene. The V end was cut by 4 bases, the J end by 9 bases, with 18 bases between. This CDR3 comprises 14 residues. Per the germline V gene, CDR1 is MGHRA and CDR2 is YSYEKL. CDR3 bases: TGCGCCAGCAGCCGATTATCGGATAGAGGGAAAGCTTTCTTT. Protein sequence: CASSRLSDRGKAFF.

This sequence joins TRBV19 and TRBJ1-1; 9 nucleotides align to TRBD1. CDR3 size: 14 residues. The germline V gene encodes CDR1 LNHDA and CDR2 SQIVND (reference sequence). V dropped 4 bases and J dropped 5; count of bases not matched to a gene: 5. DNA of the CDR3: TGTGCCAGTAGTACGACAGGGGGAGGGACTGAAGCTTTCTTT. Translated, it gives CASSTTGGGTEAFF.

V usage is TRBV2 and J usage is TRBJ2-3; perhaps TRBD2 as D (7 bases). CDR1 and CDR2 (germline): SNHLY, FYNNEI. The CDR3 runs 15 residues. V was trimmed by 7 bases and J by 0 bases, leaving 14 bases between them. The CDR3 DNA reads TGTGCCAGCAAGAGAGGGGGGGCTAGCACAGATACGCAGTATTTT. Protein product: CASKRGGASTDTQYF. The full variable domain, rest sourced from reference TRBV2 and TRBJ2-3, is EPEVTQTPSHQVTQMGQEVILRCVPISNHLYFYWYRQILGQKVEFLVSFYNNEISEKSEIFDDQFSVERPDGSNFTLKIRSTKLEDSAMYFCASKRGGASTDTQYFGPGTRLTVL.

This clone was observed a single time. The chain uses TRBV27 and TRBJ2-7; 9 nucleotides match TRBD1. The CDR3 sequence is 15 residues long. Losses at the gene ends were 8 bases for V and 3 bases for J; bases not matched to a gene: 11. Germline CDR1 MNHEY, CDR2 SMNVEV (reference sequence). DNA of the CDR3: TGTGCCAGCTACTCTGTCCGGGACAGGGTCTACGAGCAGTACTTC. Protein product: CASYSVRDRVYEQYF.

The chain uses TRBV6-5 and TRBJ1-2, with D hard to call. The V gene lost 6 bases and the J gene lost 8 bases, with 22 bases spanning the gap. The CDR3 totals 15 residues. CDR1 and CDR2 (germline): MNHEY, SVGAGI. In nucleotides, the CDR3 is TGTGCCAGCAGGGAGGGCCTTGAAGGGTGGAGGGGCTACACCTTC. Translation: CASREGLEGWRGYTF.

The chain carries TRBV30 and TRBJ1-2; maybe TRBD1 (6 bases). Germline assignment: CDR1 GTSNPN and CDR2 SVGIG (reference sequence). This CDR3 spans 13 amino acids. The germline V and J ends were trimmed by 1 base and 3 bases, with 9 bases remaining between them. The CDR3: CAWSGYRDYGYTF. The CDR3 bases are TGTGCCTGGAGTGGTTACAGGGACTATGGCTACACCTTC. The full variable domain, completed using reference TRBV30 and TRBJ1-2, is SQTIHQWPATLVQPVGSPLSLECTVEGTSNPNLYWYRQAAGRGLQLLFYSVGIGQISSEVPQNLSASRPQDRQFILSSKKLLLSDSGFYLCAWSGYRDYGYTFGSGTRLTVV.

The rearrangement links TRBV2 to TRBJ2-7; 8 bases fit TRBD1. The junction had 10 bases not matched to a gene; V was cut back by 6 bases and J by 0 bases. This CDR3 spans 16 amino acids. Germline V gene data show CDR1 as SNHLY and CDR2 as FYNNEI. In nucleotides, the CDR3 is TGTGCCAGCAGGTATACGACAGGGGCCGTCTCCTACGAGCAGTACTTC. Protein: CASRYTTGAVSYEQYF.

In this sample, this clone turned up a few times. The chain recombines TRBV5-1 with TRBJ2-1; D call uncertain. This CDR3 contains 15 residues. V was pared by 0 bases and J by 0 bases, with 7 bases between. Germline V gene lookup returns CDR1 SGHRS and CDR2 YFSETQ. CDR3 sequence: CASSLEHGSYNEQFF. CDR3 DNA: TGCGCCAGCAGCTTGGAGCATGGCTCCTACAATGAGCAGTTCTTC.

Only a few counts were recorded for this clone. The chain links TRBV5-6 to TRBJ1-1; 9 bases match TRBD1. The CDR3 runs to 14 residues. Germline V CDR1 and CDR2: SGHDT, YYEEEE. V lost 3 bases, J lost 5 bases, and 5 bases stayed unmatched. The CDR3 region is CASSSQTGGTEAFF. Here the CDR3 DNA reads TGTGCCAGCAGCTCACAGACAGGGGGGACTGAAGCTTTCTTT.

This clone is a singleton in its sample. The CDR3 coding sequence is TGTGCCAGCAGTTTCTCCGGACAGGGAGGAAGTGAAAAACTGTTTTTT. This codes for CASSFSGQGGSEKLFF. The chain combines TRBV6-5 with TRBJ1-4; TRBD1 aligns across 8 bases. J lost 7 bases, V lost 4 bases, and 11 bases had no gene match. Per germline, CDR1 MNHEY and CDR2 SVGAGI. The length of the CDR3 is 16 residues.

The genes are TRBV4-1 and TRBJ2-7, with D perhaps matching TRBD2 (5 bases). V shed 2 bases and J shed 3 bases, with 20 bases lying between them. This CDR3 comprises 17 residues. CDR1 MGHRA and CDR2 YSYEKL come from the germline V gene. The CDR3 here is CASSQSRLAGELYEQYF. Written as DNA, the CDR3 is TGCGCCAGCAGCCAATCCCGGCTTGCGGGCGAACTCTACGAGCAGTACTTC.